The clone carrying this T cell receptor beta chain appeared a single time. Trimming stripped 0 bases from V and 4 bases from J, with 12 bases between. The germline V gene has CDR1 LGHDT and CDR2 YNNKEL (reference sequence). This CDR3 contains 15 residues. This record belongs to a study of blood T cell repertoires in COVID-19. Whole-study context: COVID-19 samples, acute and convalescent, were from the United States, Italy and Spain. From T cells, B-cell-depleted T cells, or PBMCs came the material, which was cDNA or gDNA.

Original methodology: Reference gene primer amplification in the assay estimated nucleated cell counts. Only in-frame clones appear in the TCRdb table, and some are missing; sequencing was by immunoSEQ multiplex PCR. V and J calls and clone size are as listed in that table; D and trimming were resolved from the DNA. The table lists approximately 150,000 clones, around 80% of them singletons. V is TRBV3-1 (or the pseudogene TRBV3-2) and J is TRBJ1-2; D unclear. The sequence derives from a human donor with acute or convalescent COVID-19. The donor label of this sample is uncertain. The sample comprised peripheral blood. CDR3 protein: CASSQDRRAGYGYTF. The DNA for the CDR3 is TGTGCCAGCAGCCAAGATCGTAGGGCGGGCTATGGCTACACCTTC.